The rows below give T cell receptor beta chains drawn from one sample of a study of Graves' ophthalmopathy and Graves' hyperthyroidism. One entry per CDR3 protein, called by TCRdb with MiXCR from the multiplex PCR reads. The sample consists of 650,000 to 800,000 distinct CDR3 sequences, about 41% of them appearing once. The sample consisted of peripheral blood. These receptors all come from an adult man with Graves' ophthalmopathy. Each CDR3 is given with its conserved first and last residue. The D gene is left open where the match is weak. Clone size is shown for a subset of rows, as once, few, many or a class of expanded clone.

V gene,J gene,clone size,D gene,CDR3 protein,CDR3 DNA
TRBV12-5,TRBJ1-2,many,.,CASGSPGPYGYTF,TGTGCTAGTGGTTCCCCCGGACCGTATGGCTACACCTTC
TRBV7-6,TRBJ2-5,many,TRBD2,CASSLASQRGDQETQYF,TGTGCCAGCAGCTTAGCGTCCCAGCGGGGGGACCAAGAGACCCAGTACTTC
TRBV7-9,TRBJ2-5,.,.,CASRDGKETQYF,TGTGCTAGCAGGGACGGTAAAGAGACCCAGTACTTC
TRBV25-1,TRBJ1-2,.,.,CASSVTSGTNYGYTF,TGTGCCAGCAGCGTTACGTCCGGGACGAACTATGGCTACACCTTC
TRBV2,TRBJ1-1,few,.,CASTQGREAFF,TGTGCCTCCACACAGGGTAGGGAAGCTTTCTTT
TRBV5-6,TRBJ1-2,.,TRBD1,CASSKQGEYGYTF,TGTGCCAGCAGCAAGCAGGGGGAATATGGCTACACCTTC
TRBV20-1,TRBJ1-5,many,.,CSAKRGTQPQHF,TGCAGTGCTAAACGTGGGACTCAGCCCCAGCATTTT
TRBV5-8,TRBJ2-7,.,.,CASSLGVYSYEQYF,TGTGCCAGCAGCCTAGGCGTATACTCCTACGAGCAGTACTTC
TRBV12-3/TRBV12-4,TRBJ1-5,.,TRBD1,CASTDWDRGREETQHF,TGTGCCAGCACCGACTGGGACAGGGGGCGCGAAGAGACCCAGCATTTT
TRBV10-3,TRBJ2-6,.,.,CAISANSVDSGANVLTF,TGTGCCATCAGTGCTAACAGCGTTGACTCTGGGGCCAACGTCCTGACTTTC
TRBV10-3,TRBJ1-2,.,TRBD1,CAISRTGGADYGYTF,TGTGCCATCAGTCGAACAGGGGGCGCGGACTATGGCTACACCTTC
TRBV12-3/TRBV12-4,TRBJ2-1,.,.,CASSFGGDLPNEQFF,TGTGCCAGCAGTTTCGGAGGGGACCTCCCCAATGAGCAGTTCTTC
TRBV20-1,TRBJ1-1,many,TRBD1,CSARHTGTVNTEAFF,TGCAGTGCTAGGCATACCGGGACAGTTAACACTGAAGCTTTCTTT
TRBV20-1,TRBJ1-1,.,TRBD1,CSALGGQGLNTEAFF,TGCAGTGCCCTAGGGGGACAGGGTCTGAACACTGAAGCTTTCTTT
TRBV29-1,TRBJ2-6,many,.,CSVAPGSGANVLTF,TGCAGCGTTGCTCCAGGCTCTGGGGCCAACGTCCTGACTTTC
TRBV7-2,TRBJ2-7,few,.,CASSQDRLIYEQYF,TGCGCCAGCAGCCAAGATCGGCTGATCTACGAGCAGTACTTC
TRBV24-1,TRBJ2-7,.,TRBD2,CATSDSGTRNSALDLGTYEQYF,TGTGCCACCAGTGACTCCGGGACTAGAAATTCGGCGTTAGACCTAGGGACCTACGAGCAGTACTTC
TRBV5-1,TRBJ1-3,.,.,CASSIDGGNGNTMYF,TGCGCCAGCAGCATAGATGGGGGAAATGGAAACACCATGTATTTT
TRBV4-1,TRBJ2-2,.,.,CASSLMRGTGELFF,TGCGCCAGCAGCCTAATGAGGGGCACCGGGGAGCTGTTTTTT
TRBV7-9,TRBJ1-1,many,.,CASSPGTDYPTLNTEAFF,TGTGCCAGCAGCCCCGGGACGGACTACCCGACCTTGAACACTGAAGCTTTCTTT
TRBV11-2,TRBJ1-6,.,.,CASSLSGGRSQAYNSPLHF,TGTGCCAGCAGTTTGTCGGGAGGGAGATCGCAAGCCTATAATTCACCCCTCCACTTT
TRBV2,TRBJ2-7,.,.,CASGAETYEQYF,TGTGCCAGCGGCGCGGAAACATACGAGCAGTACTTC
TRBV6-5,TRBJ2-7,many,TRBD1,CASTTGQGVIYEQYF,TGTGCCAGCACCACGGGACAGGGAGTAATCTACGAGCAGTACTTC
TRBV5-6,TRBJ2-5,few,TRBD1,CASSRPGTGHQETQYF,TGTGCCAGCAGCCGGCCGGGGACAGGCCACCAAGAGACCCAGTACTTC